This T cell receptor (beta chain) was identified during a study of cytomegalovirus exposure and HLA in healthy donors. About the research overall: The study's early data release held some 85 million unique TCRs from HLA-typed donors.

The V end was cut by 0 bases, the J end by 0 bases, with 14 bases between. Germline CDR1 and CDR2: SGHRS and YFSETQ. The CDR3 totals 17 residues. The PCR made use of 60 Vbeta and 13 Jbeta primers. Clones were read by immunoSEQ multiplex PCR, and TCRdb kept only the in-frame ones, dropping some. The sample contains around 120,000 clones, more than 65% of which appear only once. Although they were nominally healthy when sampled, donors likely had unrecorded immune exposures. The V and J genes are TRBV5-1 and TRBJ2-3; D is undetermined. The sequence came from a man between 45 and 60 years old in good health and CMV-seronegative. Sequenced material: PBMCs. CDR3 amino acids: CASSLGVSSRSTDTQYF. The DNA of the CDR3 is TGCGCCAGCAGCTTGGGTGTGAGTAGCAGAAGCACAGATACGCAGTATTTT.